A single sample is the source of the 29 T cell receptor beta chains below, sequenced in a study of blood T cell repertoires in COVID-19. Repertoires were generated with immunoSEQ multiplex PCR, while TCRdb's copy carries only in-frame clones and drops some. Of approximately 67,000 clones listed, about nine tenths are singletons. Material: peripheral blood. These receptors were collected from a human donor in a cohort sampled during active COVID-19.

The rearrangement uses TRBV5-3 and TRBJ2-1; 12 positions match TRBD2. TRBV5-3 is an open reading frame whose function is uncertain. Trimming cost V 0 bases and J 7 bases; bases outside gene matches: 2. The CDR3 is made up of 15 amino acids. The CDR3 DNA sequence: TGTGCCAGAAGCTTGGGAGGACTAGCGGGGAATGAGCAGTTCTTC. Protein sequence: CARSLGGLAGNEQFF.

This chain connects TRBV4-3 to TRBJ1-2; TRBD1 is a possible D gene (5 bases). The ends were cut back, 4 bases at V and 2 bases at J, with 8 bases in the middle. The CDR3 has 13 amino acids. Germline V CDR1 and CDR2: LGHNA, YSLEER. CDR3 sequence: CASSPGMNYGYTF. The CDR3 DNA reads TGCGCCAGCAGCCCAGGGATGAACTATGGCTACACCTTC.

The CDR3 bases are TGTGCCAGCAAGCCCCCGACTAGCGGGAGAATGGGTGAGCAGTTCTTC. Its translation is CASKPPTSGRMGEQFF. J is TRBJ2-1 and V is TRBV2, with 12 bases fitting TRBD2. CDR1 and CDR2 from the germline V gene are SNHLY and FYNNEI. CDR3 size: 16 residues. V shed 7 bases, J shed 9 bases, and the junction held 13 bases outside the gene matches.

The chain combines TRBV4-2 with TRBJ2-1; 12 nucleotides agree with TRBD2. Germline loops: CDR1 LGHNA, CDR2 YNFKEQ. This CDR3 region has 16 residues. With V trimmed by 2 bases and J by 10 bases, 9 bases remained unmatched. The CDR3, as DNA: TGTGCCAGCAGCCAACGACTAGCGGGAGTATTCGGGGAGCAGTTCTTC. It codes for CASSQRLAGVFGEQFF.

The chain is built from TRBV7-2 and TRBJ2-1, with 10 bases that match TRBD2. The V gene's germline CDR1 is SGHTA and CDR2 FQGNSA. V lost 6 bases and J lost 4; bases outside the gene matches: 3. The CDR3 covers 14 residues. The CDR3 reads CASRSGGVYNEQFF. CDR3 nucleotides: TGTGCCAGCAGGAGCGGGGGGGTATACAATGAGCAGTTCTTC.

The chain uses TRBV29-1 and TRBJ1-1; TRBD1 might be the D (5 bases). Trimming stripped 3 bases from V and 6 bases from J, with 8 bases between. Germline V gene data show CDR1 as SQVTM and CDR2 as ANQGSEA. The CDR3 runs 11 residues. CDR3 region: CSVDRGAEAFF. Written as DNA, the CDR3 is TGCAGCGTTGATCGGGGGGCTGAAGCTTTCTTT. Looking up the rest from reference TRBV29-1 and TRBJ1-1 gives the full variable domain: SAVISQKPSRDICQRGTSLTIQCQVDSQVTMMFWYRQQPGQSLTLIATANQGSEATYESGFVIDKFPISRPNLTFSTLTVSNMSPEDSSIYLCSVDRGAEAFFGQGTRLTVV.

The chain is built from TRBV2 and TRBJ1-1, with 7 bases fitting TRBD1. Germline CDR1 is SNHLY and CDR2 is FYNNEI. CDR3 size: 11 residues. The V gene end was trimmed by 5 bases and the J gene end by 10 bases; junction bases not matched to a gene: 4. The CDR3 here is CASSSAGGAFF. The CDR3 DNA is TGTGCCAGCAGTTCCGCAGGGGGAGCTTTCTTT.

The rearrangement links TRBV7-3 to TRBJ2-7, with D possibly TRBD2 on 6 matching bases. The V gene lost 5 bases and the J gene lost 4 bases, with 21 bases spanning the gap. The length of the CDR3 is 16 residues. CDR1 is SGHTA, CDR2 FQGTGA, per germline. DNA for the CDR3: TGTGCCAGCAGCCGCCGATCGGGGGTGTCCCGGTACGAGCAGTACTTC. Its protein product is CASSRRSGVSRYEQYF.

The CDR3 DNA is TGCGCCAGCAGCTCAATAGCAGGGGAGACCCAGTACTTC. It specifies CASSSIAGETQYF. This chain connects TRBV5-1 to TRBJ2-5, with D possibly being TRBD1 (5 bases). The V gene's germline CDR1 is SGHRS and CDR2 YFSETQ. This CDR3 comprises 13 residues. The V gene lost 3 bases and the J gene lost 5 bases, with 11 bases spanning the gap.

DNA for the CDR3: TGTGCCTGGAAGGGTTGGGGGGGCATGGTGAACACTGAAGCTTTCTTT. It is translated as CAWKGWGGMVNTEAFF. The rearrangement links TRBV30 to TRBJ1-1; tentatively, D is TRBD1 (6 bases). Germline-derived CDR1 and CDR2 are GTSNPN and SVGIG (reference sequence). V was clipped by 4 bases and J by 0 bases, with 18 bases between them. The CDR3 consists of 16 residues.

The chain links TRBV19 to TRBJ2-3; 10 bases are shared with TRBD2. With 0 bases clipped from V and 3 bases from J, the junction kept 3 bases outside the gene matches. The CDR3 extends over 16 amino acids. The germline CDR1 and CDR2 sequences are LNHDA and SQIVND (reference sequence). CDR3 nucleotides: TGTGCCAGTAGTATAGATAGCGGGAGGAGAACAGATACGCAGTATTTT. As protein: CASSIDSGRRTDTQYF.

This clone has more than one count but fewer than ten. The CDR3 sequence is CASSLDRNPSYEQYF. CDR3 bases: TGTGCCAGCAGCTTGGACAGGAACCCCTCCTACGAGCAGTACTTC. The genes are TRBV5-4 and TRBJ2-7; maybe TRBD1 (5 bases). Trimming left V 0 bases short and J 0 bases short, with 10 bases between. Germline V lookup: CDR1 SGHNT, CDR2 YYREEE (reference sequence). The CDR3 is 15 amino acids.

This chain joins TRBV30 and TRBJ1-2; weak D call: TRBD1 (5 bases). This CDR3 region has 14 residues. V lost 0 bases and J lost 4, with 12 bases in between. Germline assignment: CDR1 GTSNPN and CDR2 SVGIG (reference sequence). The CDR3 bases are TGTGCCTGGAGTGTCTCTGGGGCCAGCTATGGCTACACCTTC. This translates into CAWSVSGASYGYTF. The full variable domain, its missing parts supplied by reference TRBV30 and TRBJ1-2, is SQTIHQWPATLVQPVGSPLSLECTVEGTSNPNLYWYRQAAGRGLQLLFYSVGIGQISSEVPQNLSASRPQDRQFILSSKKLLLSDSGFYLCAWSVSGASYGYTFGSGTRLTVV.

The CDR3 DNA sequence: TGTGCCTCCCGCGGAGGGGTGAGCACTGAAGCTTTCTTT. Its translation is CASRGGVSTEAFF. The chain combines TRBV6-6 with TRBJ1-1, with D perhaps matching TRBD1 (5 bases). The V end lost 11 bases, the J end lost 4 bases, and 17 bases lay between the germline ends. Germline CDR1 reads MNHNY; CDR2 reads SVGAGI (reference sequence). CDR3 length: 13 amino acids.

V is TRBV2 and J is TRBJ1-4; tentative D call: TRBD1 (5 bases). Germline V gene sequence: CDR1 SNHLY, CDR2 FYNNEI. The V end lost 6 bases, the J end lost 6 bases, and 14 bases lay between the germline ends. The CDR3 consists of 14 residues. The CDR3 region has the DNA TGTGCCAGCAGCCGCAGGTGGGGCGATGAAAAACTGTTTTTT. It is translated as CASSRRWGDEKLFF.

CDR3 bases: TGTGCCAGTAGTACCTACTTCCAGGGGGGCCCCCGAAACTACGAGCAGTACTTC. As protein: CASSTYFQGGPRNYEQYF. This chain uses TRBV19 with TRBJ2-7, with D possibly being TRBD1 (7 bases). Germline values: CDR1 LNHDA, CDR2 SQIVND (reference sequence). The CDR3 runs to 18 residues. The ends were cut back, 4 bases at V and 3 bases at J, with 25 bases in the middle.

CDR3 amino acids: CASSVLAELTGELFF. CDR3 nucleotide sequence: TGTGCCAGCAGCGTATTAGCGGAGTTAACCGGGGAGCTGTTTTTT. V gene TRBV9 combines with J gene TRBJ2-2; TRBD2 is a possible D gene (6 bases). V lost 1 base and J 5 bases, leaving 12 bases between the germline ends. From germline, CDR1 is SGDLS and CDR2 YYNGEE. This CDR3 comprises 15 residues. Looking up the rest from reference TRBV9 and TRBJ2-2 gives the full variable domain: DSGVTQTPKHLITATGQRVTLRCSPRSGDLSVYWYQQSLDQGLQFLIQYYNGEERAKGNILERFSAQQFPDLHSELNLSSLELGDSALYFCASSVLAELTGELFFGEGSRLTVL.

The chain recombines TRBV7-2 with TRBJ2-1, with 14 bases matching TRBD2. This CDR3 has 18 residues. The V and J ends lost 3 bases and 5 bases, in that order; junction bases with no gene match: 9. From germline, CDR1 is SGHTA and CDR2 FQGNSA. The CDR3 loop is CASSFNRLAGGRNNEQFF. The CDR3 coding sequence is TGTGCCAGCAGCTTCAACAGACTAGCGGGGGGGCGTAACAATGAGCAGTTCTTC.

The rearrangement links TRBV4-2 to TRBJ1-1; D is unclear. Deletions cut 0 bases from V and 2 bases from J, with 7 bases between. The CDR3 has 14 residues. The germline CDR1 and CDR2 sequences are LGHNA and YNFKEQ. This chain's CDR3 is CASSQESLNTEAFF. DNA for the CDR3: TGTGCCAGCAGCCAAGAGTCGTTAAACACTGAAGCTTTCTTT.

The table lists this clone with a few counts. The rearrangement links TRBV9 to TRBJ1-6, with D perhaps matching TRBD1 (6 bases). The CDR3 consists of 17 residues. The germline V gene has CDR1 SGDLS and CDR2 YYNGEE. Trimming cost V 3 bases and J 3 bases, with 16 bases left between them. CDR3 bases: TGTGCCAGCAGCGAGGGGGAGGGGACCTTCTATAATTCACCCCTCCACTTT. Protein product: CASSEGEGTFYNSPLHF.

This chain uses TRBV27 with TRBJ2-1; 8 bases agree with TRBD1. Looked up from germline, CDR1 is MNHEY and CDR2 is SMNVEV (reference sequence). The CDR3 has 14 amino acids. The V gene end was trimmed by 4 bases and the J gene end by 8 bases; junction bases not matched to a gene: 7. Written as DNA, the CDR3 is TGTGCCAGCAGTTGGACAGGGATCGAGTATGAGCAGTTCTTC. It translates to CASSWTGIEYEQFF.

The chain employs TRBV28 and TRBJ1-5; unclear D gene. CDR3 length: 11 amino acids. Germline loops: CDR1 MDHEN, CDR2 SYDVKM. V lost 8 bases and J lost 11, with 13 bases in between. CDR3 amino acids: CASSPSMSQHF. DNA of the CDR3: TGTGCCAGCTCTCCCAGTATGTCCCAGCATTTT.

A remark on this clone: This sample includes further DNA sequences coding for the same CDR3. The J gene is TRBJ2-7, the V gene TRBV11-2, with D perhaps matching TRBD1 (5 bases). Per germline, CDR1 SGHAT and CDR2 FQNNGV. V lost 3 bases and J 6 bases, leaving 9 bases between the germline ends. The CDR3 is 12 amino acids. CDR3 region: CASSLGPGEQYF. The CDR3, as DNA: TGTGCCAGCAGCTTGGGGCCGGGCGAGCAGTACTTC.

This chain uses TRBV19 with TRBJ1-1; D is possibly TRBD1 (6 bases). This CDR3 is 16 amino acids long. Trimming removed 5 bases at V and 1 base at J, with 17 bases between. Germline V CDR1 and CDR2: LNHDA, SQIVND (reference sequence). CDR3 amino acids: CASSPRGIGSNTEAFF. The CDR3 DNA is TGTGCCAGTAGTCCCAGGGGCATCGGCTCGAACACTGAAGCTTTCTTT.

The chain uses TRBV27 and TRBJ1-2; 9 positions agree with TRBD1. The CDR3 runs to 16 residues. Germline V gene data show CDR1 as MNHEY and CDR2 as SMNVEV (reference sequence). V lost 6 bases and J lost 5; bases outside the gene matches: 13. The CDR3, as DNA: TGTGCCAGCAGACGTTGGACAGGGGAAGGTGGATATGGCTACACCTTC. As protein: CASRRWTGEGGYGYTF.

V and J are TRBV7-2 and TRBJ2-2; 11 nucleotides line up with TRBD2. Germline-derived CDR1 and CDR2 are SGHTA and FQGNSA. V shed 1 base and J 1 base; nucleotides not matched to a gene: 2. The CDR3 consists of 17 residues. The CDR3 region is CASSLDSGRVNTGELFF. The CDR3 DNA reads as TGTGCCAGCAGCTTAGATAGCGGGAGGGTGAACACCGGGGAGCTGTTTTTT. Using reference TRBV7-2 and TRBJ2-2 for the parts outside the CDR3, the full variable domain is GAGVSQSPSNKVTEKGKDVELRCDPISGHTALYWYRQSLGQGLEFLIYFQGNSAPDKSGLPSDRFSAERTGGSVSTLTIQRTQQEDSAVYLCASSLDSGRVNTGELFFGEGSRLTVL.

The chain joins TRBV4-1 to TRBJ2-5; 11 positions agree with TRBD2. J gave up 1 base and V 1 base, and 5 bases lay outside the gene matches. CDR3 size: 17 residues. CDR1 MGHRA and CDR2 YSYEKL come from the germline V gene. CDR3 coding DNA: TGCGCCAGCAGCCAAGCCATAGCGGGGGGGAGCCAAGAGACCCAGTACTTC. Residues: CASSQAIAGGSQETQYF.

This sequence joins TRBV2 and TRBJ2-7; D is possibly TRBD2 (6 bases). The CDR3 runs 11 residues. Germline V gene lookup returns CDR1 SNHLY and CDR2 FYNNEI. Trimming shortened V by 6 bases and J by 12 bases, and 15 bases separated the two germline ends. CDR3 loop: CASRADYAGYF. CDR3 bases: TGTGCCAGCAGAGCGGACTACGCGGGGTACTTC.

The chain combines TRBV4-3 with TRBJ2-3; 8 bases fit TRBD2. The germline CDR1 and CDR2 sequences are LGHNA and YSLEER. Trimming at V came to 0 bases and at J to 3 bases, leaving 8 bases not matched to a gene. The CDR3 is made up of 17 amino acids. The CDR3 here is CASSQDRLTSGTDTQYF. The DNA of the CDR3 is TGCGCCAGCAGCCAAGATCGGCTAACTAGCGGTACAGATACGCAGTATTTT.